One and the same sample provided the 26 T cell receptor beta chains below, sequenced in a study of OX40 agonist ivuxolimab in advanced cancers. Sequencing used immunoSEQ multiplex PCR; TCRdb keeps in-frame clones, though not all of them. The sample has about 72,000 clones; roughly 80% are singletons. The sample consisted of CD4+ or CD8+ T cells sorted from blood, taken in a trial of the OX40 agonist ivuxolimab. These receptors originate from an adult with an advanced solid tumor such as melanoma, head and neck, liver or kidney cancer.

The chain combines TRBV10-3 with TRBJ2-1; perhaps D is TRBD1 or TRBD2 (5 bases each). With 2 bases removed from V and 11 bases from J, the gap between germline ends came to 10 bases. Germline V gene sequence: CDR1 ENHRY, CDR2 SYGVKD. The CDR3 is made up of 12 amino acids. The CDR3 coding sequence is TGTGCCATCAGTGAGGGTTCGGGACAGCAGTTCTTC. As protein: CAISEGSGQQFF.

This rearrangement joins TRBV7-2 to TRBJ2-7, with 9 bases that match TRBD1. The germline CDR1 and CDR2 sequences are SGHTA and FQGNSA. The trim removed 4 bases at V and 6 bases at J, leaving 10 bases unmatched. The CDR3 runs 15 residues. The CDR3 reads CASSSAGQGNVEQYF. The CDR3 coding sequence is TGTGCCAGCAGCTCAGCGGGACAGGGTAACGTCGAGCAGTACTTC.

The chain recombines TRBV29-1 with TRBJ2-3; D gene unclear. This CDR3 is built from 11 residues. CDR1 is SQVTM and CDR2 is ANQGSEA in the germline V gene. The CDR3 here is CIVGSTDTQYF. CDR3 DNA: TGCATCGTGGGTAGCACAGATACGCAGTATTTT.

This clone has just a few counts. The V and J genes are TRBV9 and TRBJ1-2, with D perhaps TRBD1 (6 bases). The CDR3 loop spans 12 amino acids. The germline V gene encodes CDR1 SGDLS and CDR2 YYNGEE. Trimming shortened V by 3 bases and J by 9 bases, and 12 bases separated the two germline ends. For the CDR3, the DNA is TGTGCCAGCAGCGGTAACAGGGAACGCTACACCTTC. Translated: CASSGNRERYTF. Supplemented by reference TRBV9 and TRBJ1-2, the full variable domain reads DSGVTQTPKHLITATGQRVTLRCSPRSGDLSVYWYQQSLDQGLQFLIQYYNGEERAKGNILERFSAQQFPDLHSELNLSSLELGDSALYFCASSGNRERYTFGSGTRLTVV.

V is TRBV2 and J is TRBJ2-3; 11 nucleotides agree with TRBD2. Germline values: CDR1 SNHLY, CDR2 FYNNEI. The CDR3 loop spans 17 amino acids. J was trimmed by 0 bases and V by 4 bases; bases with no gene match: 6. The chain's CDR3 is CASSGTSGSQSTDTQYF. The CDR3 nucleotides read TGTGCCAGCAGTGGGACTAGCGGGTCACAGAGCACAGATACGCAGTATTTT.

The gene calls are TRBV15 and TRBJ2-1; 10 bases are shared with TRBD1. V was pared by 2 bases and J by 3 bases, with 16 bases of the junction left unmatched. CDR1 and CDR2 (germline): LNHNV, YYDKDF (reference sequence). This CDR3 comprises 20 residues. This CDR3 is CATSRPQGEIGTGDYNEQFF. The CDR3 region has the DNA TGTGCCACCAGCAGACCTCAGGGGGAAATTGGGACAGGGGACTACAATGAGCAGTTCTTC. Complete variable domain (other parts from reference TRBV15 and TRBJ2-1): DAMVIQNPRYQVTQFGKPVTLSCSQTLNHNVMYWYQQKSSQAPKLLFHYYDKDFNNEADTPDNFQSRRPNTSFCFLDIRSPGLGDTAMYLCATSRPQGEIGTGDYNEQFFGPGTRLTVL.

This rearrangement joins TRBV7-2 to TRBJ2-5, with D tentatively TRBD2 (7 bases). The CDR3 extends over 14 amino acids. Germline V lookup: CDR1 SGHTA, CDR2 FQGNSA. The V end lost 6 bases, the J end lost 7 bases, and 18 bases lay between the germline ends. The CDR3 here is CASSPAGGGGTQYF. The CDR3 nucleotides are TGTGCCAGCAGTCCCGCCGGGGGCGGGGGGACCCAGTACTTC. Complete variable domain (other parts from reference TRBV7-2 and TRBJ2-5): GAGVSQSPSNKVTEKGKDVELRCDPISGHTALYWYRQSLGQGLEFLIYFQGNSAPDKSGLPSDRFSAERTGGSVSTLTIQRTQQEDSAVYLCASSPAGGGGTQYFGPGTRLLVL.

The V gene is TRBV18, the J gene TRBJ2-1; 8 bases agree with TRBD2. CDR3 length equals 14 residues. Trimming took 3 bases from V and 8 from J; bases not matched to a gene: 6. Germline CDR1 is KGHSH and CDR2 is LQKENI. The CDR3 DNA follows: TGTGCCAGCTCACCTCCTATCGGGAGGGATGAGCAGTTCTTC. Its translation: CASSPPIGRDEQFF.

The V and J genes are TRBV7-3 and TRBJ1-1; TRBD1 aligns across 8 bases. The CDR3 runs to 15 residues. Germline assignment: CDR1 SGHTA and CDR2 FQGTGA. Trimming removed 1 base from V and 1 base from J; junction bases left unmatched: 2. Here the CDR3 DNA reads TGTGCCAGCAGCTTAAGTGGACAGGGGAACACTGAAGCTTTCTTT. Translating it yields CASSLSGQGNTEAFF.

This chain links TRBV7-3 with TRBJ2-5; D is tentatively TRBD1 or TRBD2 (5 bases each). Germline-derived CDR1 and CDR2 are SGHTA and FQGTGA. The CDR3 sequence is 15 residues long. The V end lost 6 bases, the J end lost 3 bases, and 17 bases lay between the germline ends. The CDR3 nucleotides read TGTGCCAGCAGTTCCGGGACCAGCGGAAAAGAGACCCAGTACTTC. It codes for CASSSGTSGKETQYF.

The chain employs TRBV28 and TRBJ2-7; D unclear. Germline-derived CDR1 and CDR2 are MDHEN and SYDVKM. This CDR3 comprises 14 residues. V shed 10 bases and J shed 4 bases, with 20 bases lying between them. This CDR3 reads CATHPPLKTYEQYF. The CDR3 DNA is TGTGCCACCCACCCCCCTCTAAAAACTTACGAGCAGTACTTC.

The chain uses TRBV29-1 and TRBJ2-7; D is unclear. Germline V gene data show CDR1 as SQVTM and CDR2 as ANQGSEA. The CDR3 loop spans 11 amino acids. The V and J ends lost 5 bases and 1 base respectively, with 6 bases between them. CDR3 protein: CSVILSYEQYF. The CDR3 bases are TGCAGCGTTATACTATCCTACGAGCAGTACTTC.

The rearrangement joins TRBV21-1 to TRBJ1-4. TRBV21-1 is described as a pseudogene. This CDR3 comprises 13 residues. The CDR3, as DNA: TGTGCCAGCAGCGGTGCAACTAATGAAAAACTGTTTTTT. Its protein is CASSGATNEKLFF.

This clone was seen a handful of times. The chain employs TRBV5-5 and TRBJ2-7; D is tentatively TRBD1 or TRBD2 (5 bases each). V shed 2 bases and J shed 4 bases, with 22 bases lying between them. This CDR3 has 17 residues. Per germline, CDR1 SGHKS and CDR2 YYEKEE (reference sequence). The CDR3 sequence: CASSLHGSRGGNYEQYF. DNA of the CDR3: TGTGCCAGCAGCTTACACGGTTCGAGGGGTGGGAATTACGAGCAGTACTTC.

The chain couples TRBV10-2 to TRBJ2-7; D possibly corresponds to TRBD1 (5 bases). V lost 7 bases and J 4 bases, leaving 14 bases between the germline ends. The CDR3 spans 13 residues. Germline V gene sequence: CDR1 WSHSY, CDR2 SAAADI. The CDR3 protein is CASTWTPPYEQYF. The CDR3 DNA sequence: TGCGCCAGCACTTGGACACCTCCTTACGAGCAGTACTTC.

Within the sample, this clone is medium-sized. The CDR3 here is CASSGSGSEQYF. The CDR3, as DNA: TGTGCCAGCAGTGGATCGGGTTCCGAGCAGTACTTC. This chain joins TRBV2 and TRBJ2-7; D not resolved. The CDR3 sequence is 12 residues long. The V and J ends lost 4 bases and 6 bases respectively, with 10 bases between them. In germline, CDR1 is SNHLY, CDR2 FYNNEI. Supplemented by reference TRBV2 and TRBJ2-7, the full variable domain reads EPEVTQTPSHQVTQMGQEVILRCVPISNHLYFYWYRQILGQKVEFLVSFYNNEISEKSEIFDDQFSVERPDGSNFTLKIRSTKLEDSAMYFCASSGSGSEQYFGPGTRLTVT.

The V gene is TRBV5-4, the J gene TRBJ1-1; no reliable D call. There are 13 residues in the CDR3. V gave up 3 bases and J gave up 1 base, with 7 bases separating them. In germline, CDR1 is SGHNT, CDR2 YYREEE (reference sequence). The CDR3 region is CASSWSENTEAFF. CDR3 coding DNA: TGTGCCAGCAGCTGGTCAGAGAACACTGAAGCTTTCTTT. The variable domain in full, with the rest retrieved from reference TRBV5-4 and TRBJ1-1, is ETGVTQSPTHLIKTRGQQVTLRCSSQSGHNTVSWYQQALGQGPQFIFQYYREEENGRGNFPPRFSGLQFPNYSSELNVNALELDDSALYLCASSWSENTEAFFGQGTRLTVV.

This clone has just a few counts. The chain joins TRBV5-6 to TRBJ1-6; the D is unclear. The CDR3 has 14 residues. Per germline, CDR1 SGHDT and CDR2 YYEEEE. Between the trimmed V and J ends, which lost 0 bases and 7 bases, there was a span of 8 bases. This CDR3 is CASSLGTTNSPLHF. The CDR3 DNA reads TGTGCCAGCAGCTTGGGGACCACAAATTCACCCCTCCACTTT.

The V call is TRBV7-8, the J call TRBJ1-2, with D maybe TRBD1 (5 bases). CDR1 and CDR2 (germline): SGHVS, FQNEAQ. CDR3 size: 15 residues. With 5 bases removed from V and 3 bases from J, the gap between germline ends came to 16 bases. The CDR3 region is CASSGGGGRYYGYTF. The CDR3, as DNA: TGTGCCAGCAGCGGAGGCGGGGGGAGGTACTATGGCTACACCTTC.

The chain is built from TRBV7-3 and TRBJ2-7; TRBD2 agrees at 14 bases. The CDR3 has 19 amino acids. Looked up from germline, CDR1 is SGHTA and CDR2 is FQGTGA. V trimming: 3 bases; J trimming: 4 bases; junction bases outside the gene matches: 14. DNA of the CDR3: TGTGCCAGCAGCTTCGGGACTAGCGGGAGTAGAGGTGTAATGTACGAGCAGTACTTC. It encodes CASSFGTSGSRGVMYEQYF.

The V and J genes are TRBV7-2 and TRBJ1-2; weak D call: TRBD1 (5 bases). With 1 base removed from V and 5 bases from J, the gap between germline ends came to 11 bases. CDR1 and CDR2 from the germline V gene are SGHTA and FQGNSA. The CDR3 covers 14 residues. Here the CDR3 DNA reads TGTGCCAGCAGCTTAGGCCCGGGGCAGTATGGCTACACCTTC. It yields the protein CASSLGPGQYGYTF.

The V and J genes are TRBV2 and TRBJ2-5, with 7 bases matching TRBD2. CDR1 is SNHLY, CDR2 FYNNEI, per germline. Trimming cost V 7 bases and J 6 bases; bases outside gene matches: 8. The CDR3 totals 13 residues. As DNA, the CDR3 is TGTGCCAGCACCGGACTAGTGGGACAGACCCAGTACTTC. This sequence encodes CASTGLVGQTQYF.

This chain connects TRBV2 to TRBJ2-5; 8 bases line up with TRBD1. Germline values: CDR1 SNHLY, CDR2 FYNNEI. J lost 3 bases, V lost 4 bases, and 4 bases had no gene match. The CDR3 covers 14 residues. The CDR3 loop is CASSVMTGEETQYF. CDR3 nucleotides: TGTGCCAGCAGTGTAATGACAGGGGAAGAGACCCAGTACTTC.

The table lists this clone with a count of one. V gene TRBV2 combines with J gene TRBJ1-2, with 9 bases that match TRBD1. Trimming removed 6 bases from V and 6 bases from J; junction bases left unmatched: 5. Germline lookup yields CDR1 SNHLY and CDR2 FYNNEI. The CDR3 runs to 13 residues. For the CDR3, the DNA is TGTGCCAGCAGGCCCGGGACAGGGAATGGCTACACCTTC. Its translation is CASRPGTGNGYTF.

The chain couples TRBV4-1 to TRBJ1-6; D is unresolved. From germline, CDR1 is MGHRA and CDR2 YSYEKL. V shed 0 bases and J shed 7 bases, with 7 bases lying between them. The CDR3 is 14 amino acids. As DNA, the CDR3 is TGCGCCAGCAGCCAAGAAGTGGGCAATTCACCCCTCCACTTT. It yields the protein CASSQEVGNSPLHF.

This clone was detected only once. The chain employs TRBV7-6 and TRBJ2-1; D remains unclear. Germline CDR1 SGHVS, CDR2 FNYEAQ. The ends were cut back, 1 base at V and 0 bases at J, with 10 bases in the middle. The CDR3 has 16 amino acids. CDR3 sequence: CASSLEVANSYNEQFF. The CDR3 region has the DNA TGTGCCAGCAGCTTAGAGGTGGCAAACTCCTACAATGAGCAGTTCTTC.